Each of the 27 T cell receptor beta chains below was sequenced from the same sample in a study of CD4 T cells in relation to SARS-CoV-2 and coronaviruses. Unexposed donor CD4+ T cells date from about 2011-2018, before the COVID-19 pandemic. TCRdb's copy holds only in-frame clones and misses some; the assay was immunoSEQ multiplex PCR. Of about 68,000 clones in the sample, approximately 95% are singletons; the top ten hold 0.23%. Source material: naive CD4+ T cells from PBMCs. Subset indicated: naive CD4+ T cells isolated by negative enrichment. The source of these receptors is a human donor in good health.

J is TRBJ1-1 and V is TRBV28; 8 nucleotides align to TRBD1. Germline lookup yields CDR1 MDHEN and CDR2 SYDVKM. The CDR3 contains 19 residues. V was pared by 6 bases and J by 5 bases, with 23 bases of the junction left unmatched. This CDR3 is CASSPWRSGGKSQETEAFF. CDR3 bases: TGTGCCAGCAGCCCCTGGAGGTCAGGGGGCAAGTCTCAGGAGACTGAAGCTTTCTTT.

The chain joins TRBV28 to TRBJ2-7; 7 bases line up with TRBD1. The CDR3 contains 17 residues. Losses at the gene ends were 3 bases for V and 3 bases for J; bases not matched to a gene: 14. The V gene's germline CDR1 is MDHEN and CDR2 SYDVKM. The CDR3 coding sequence is TGTGCCAGCAGTTTCTACGAGGGAAGGGGGCAAGGCTACGAGCAGTACTTC. This encodes CASSFYEGRGQGYEQYF.

The chain recombines TRBV21-1 with TRBJ2-4; no DNA check was done on the table's D call, TRBD2. TRBV21-1 is a listed pseudogene. The CDR3 loop spans 14 amino acids. The CDR3 bases are TGTGCCAGCAGCAAAGCCGGGGTTAAAAACATTCAGTACTTC. Translating gives CASSKAGVKNIQYF.

The CDR3 loop is CASSLERTGSYEQYF. CDR3 nucleotides: TGCGCCAGCAGCTTGGAGCGGACCGGCTCCTACGAGCAGTACTTC. The gene calls are TRBV5-1 and TRBJ2-7, with a possible D match to TRBD2 (5 bases). CDR3 length: 15 residues. Trimming took 0 bases from V and 0 from J, leaving 10 bases between them. Germline V gene lookup returns CDR1 SGHRS and CDR2 YFSETQ. Full variable domain (rest looked up from reference TRBV5-1 and TRBJ2-7): KAGVTQTPRYLIKTRGQQVTLSCSPISGHRSVSWYQQTPGQGLQFLFEYFSETQRNKGNFPGRFSGRQFSNSRSEMNVSTLELGDSALYLCASSLERTGSYEQYFGPGTRLTVT.

The chain couples TRBV24-1 to TRBJ2-5, with D tentatively TRBD1 (5 bases). The CDR3 runs to 14 residues. The V gene lost 5 bases and the J gene lost 3 bases, with 12 bases spanning the gap. Germline-derived CDR1 and CDR2 are KGHDR and SFDVKD. In DNA, the CDR3 is TGTGCCACCAGTGCAACGGCAGGGAAAGAGACCCAGTACTTC. This encodes CATSATAGKETQYF.

The chain uses TRBV6-1 and TRBJ1-2; D possibly corresponds to TRBD1 (5 bases). Trimming stripped 1 base from V and 3 bases from J, with 9 bases between. In germline, CDR1 is MNHNS, CDR2 SASEGT. The CDR3 is made up of 14 amino acids. The CDR3 DNA is TGTGCCAGCAGTGAAGGACAGCCCTACTATGGCTACACCTTC. Translated: CASSEGQPYYGYTF.

This chain joins TRBV5-1 and TRBJ2-7; the D call may be TRBD1 or TRBD2 (5 bases each). The germline gives CDR1 SGHRS, CDR2 YFSETQ. V lost 4 bases and J lost 7, with 18 bases in between. This CDR3 is built from 14 residues. The CDR3 sequence: CASSPGTVVIEQYF. The CDR3 DNA follows: TGCGCCAGCAGCCCCGGGACGGTGGTAATAGAGCAGTACTTC.

The gene calls are TRBV3-1 (or the pseudogene TRBV3-2) and TRBJ2-2; D uncertain. CDR1 is LGHDT and CDR2 is YNNKEL in the germline V gene (reference sequence). V gave up 1 base and J gave up 0 bases, with 9 bases separating them. This CDR3 contains 16 residues. The CDR3 loop is CASSQGSSTNTGELFF. CDR3 DNA sequence: TGTGCCAGCAGCCAAGGTTCGAGTACGAACACCGGGGAGCTGTTTTTT.

As to this clone: In the same sample, other DNA sequences code for this CDR3. The V call is TRBV20-1, the J call TRBJ2-7, with a possible D match to TRBD2 (6 bases). Germline CDR1 is DFQATT and CDR2 is SNEGSKA (reference sequence). Trimming removed 6 bases from V and 7 bases from J, with 13 bases in between. The CDR3 is 11 residues long. The CDR3 DNA follows: TGCAGTGCGCGAGGGGCGGGGGAGCAGTACTTC. It encodes CSARGAGEQYF.

The J gene is TRBJ2-1, the V gene TRBV5-4; TRBD2 matches at 14 bases. The CDR3 has 16 residues. The trim removed 3 bases at V and 4 bases at J, leaving 3 bases unmatched. From germline, CDR1 is SGHNT and CDR2 YYREEE (reference sequence). The CDR3 DNA reads as TGTGCCAGCAGCTCTCGGACTAGCGGGGGGTACAATGAGCAGTTCTTC. Its translation is CASSSRTSGGYNEQFF.

The CDR3 loop is CASSPSALSYNEQFF. Here the CDR3 DNA reads TGTGCCAGCAGCCCCTCGGCACTCTCCTACAATGAGCAGTTCTTC. J is TRBJ2-1 and V is TRBV11-3; D unresolved. The CDR3 consists of 15 residues. Between the trimmed V and J ends, which lost 5 bases and 0 bases, there was a span of 11 bases. CDR1 and CDR2 (germline): SGHNT, YENEEA.

The V gene is TRBV3-1 (or the pseudogene TRBV3-2), the J gene TRBJ2-1; 11 nucleotides line up with TRBD2. This CDR3 is built from 15 residues. After removal of 2 bases from V and 10 bases from J, the junction contained 7 bases not matched to a gene. Per the germline V gene, CDR1 is LGHDT and CDR2 is YNNKEL (reference sequence). Here the CDR3 DNA reads TGTGCCAGCAGCCAACTAGCGGGAGGCGCCGGGGAGCAGTTCTTC. Protein sequence: CASSQLAGGAGEQFF.

The gene calls are TRBV6-5 and TRBJ1-5; D is possibly TRBD1 (5 bases). Per the germline V gene, CDR1 is MNHEY and CDR2 is SVGAGI. V was pared by 6 bases and J by 4 bases, with 16 bases between. CDR3 length: 15 amino acids. The CDR3 reads CASRPGLRGNQPQHF. The DNA for the CDR3 is TGTGCCAGCAGGCCGGGACTGAGGGGTAATCAGCCCCAGCATTTT.

This chain uses TRBV2 with TRBJ1-2, with D possibly matching TRBD1 (5 bases). In germline, CDR1 is SNHLY, CDR2 FYNNEI. With 3 bases removed from V and 4 bases from J, the gap between germline ends came to 12 bases. CDR3 length: 14 residues. The CDR3: CASSDRGPPYGYTF. The CDR3, as DNA: TGTGCCAGCAGTGATCGGGGACCGCCCTATGGCTACACCTTC.

The table lists this clone with a few counts. The chain links TRBV7-3 to TRBJ2-2; D is ambiguous. Germline CDR1 and CDR2: SGHTA and FQGTGA. There are 15 residues in the CDR3. V was pared by 5 bases and J by 4 bases, with 14 bases between. The CDR3 bases are TGTGCCAGCAGCACCTCAGGTCCTCTCACCGGGGAGCTGTTTTTT. Translation gives CASSTSGPLTGELFF.

This clone came up once. This chain links TRBV9 with TRBJ1-1; D is perhaps TRBD1 (5 bases). V was trimmed by 2 bases and J by 1 base, leaving 12 bases between them. This CDR3 has 15 residues. Germline CDR1 is SGDLS and CDR2 is YYNGEE. CDR3 in DNA: TGTGCCAGCAGCGTGGCGGGACTGAGGAACACTGAAGCTTTCTTT. It is translated as CASSVAGLRNTEAFF.

CDR3 coding DNA: TGTGCCATCAGTGGAAGGGGGCAGACAACCCTCTATGGCTACACCTTC. Protein: CAISGRGQTTLYGYTF. The chain carries TRBV10-3 and TRBJ1-2, with 7 bases identical to TRBD1. The CDR3 consists of 16 residues. V shed 4 bases and J 4 bases; nucleotides not matched to a gene: 12. Germline-derived CDR1 and CDR2 are ENHRY and SYGVKD.

The V gene is TRBV28, the J gene TRBJ2-7; unclear D gene. The V and J ends lost 8 bases and 0 bases respectively, with 11 bases between them. CDR1 and CDR2 from the germline V gene are MDHEN and SYDVKM. The CDR3 contains 13 residues. CDR3 region: CASVSFGSYEQYF. The CDR3 DNA is TGTGCCAGCGTAAGCTTTGGCTCCTACGAGCAGTACTTC.

The genes are TRBV24-1 and TRBJ2-2; D is undetermined. Between the trimmed V and J ends, which lost 10 bases and 5 bases, there was a span of 10 bases. The CDR3 is made up of 12 amino acids. Germline CDR1 and CDR2: KGHDR and SFDVKD. The CDR3 region is CATLARTGELFF. The CDR3 coding sequence is TGTGCCACTCTGGCTAGGACCGGGGAGCTGTTTTTT.

This clone showed up just once. This chain uses TRBV5-1 with TRBJ2-5, with 13 bases aligning to TRBD2. Per the germline V gene, CDR1 is SGHRS and CDR2 is YFSETQ. The CDR3 has 15 amino acids. V shed 4 bases and J 5 bases; nucleotides not matched to a gene: 5. The CDR3 spells CASSRTSGSPETQYF. The DNA of the CDR3 is TGCGCCAGCAGCAGGACTAGCGGGAGTCCCGAGACCCAGTACTTC.

The rearrangement uses TRBV21-1 and TRBJ2-3; TRBD1 is the table's D call and was not checked against the DNA. TRBV21-1 represents a pseudogene. The CDR3 spans 17 residues. The CDR3 bases are TGTGCCAGCAGCAAGGTTGCCAGGGACATCCGCACAGATACGCAGTATTTT. This sequence encodes CASSKVARDIRTDTQYF.

The gene calls are TRBV9 and TRBJ2-6, with a tentative D call TRBD2 (7 bases). CDR1 and CDR2 (germline): SGDLS, YYNGEE. There are 18 residues in the CDR3. V lost 0 bases and J 0 bases, leaving 13 bases between the germline ends. The CDR3 nucleotides are TGTGCCAGCAGCGTAGAGCCTAGGGGGGGCTCTGGGGCCAACGTCCTGACTTTC. It translates to CASSVEPRGGSGANVLTF. The whole variable domain, filled in from reference TRBV9 and TRBJ2-6, reads DSGVTQTPKHLITATGQRVTLRCSPRSGDLSVYWYQQSLDQGLQFLIQYYNGEERAKGNILERFSAQQFPDLHSELNLSSLELGDSALYFCASSVEPRGGSGANVLTFGAGSRLTVL.

The rearrangement links TRBV9 to TRBJ1-2; perhaps TRBD1 as D (5 bases). This CDR3 is 14 amino acids long. Trimming left V 0 bases short and J 2 bases short, with 8 bases between. The germline V gene has CDR1 SGDLS and CDR2 YYNGEE. The CDR3 sequence is CASSVGGTNYGYTF. Here the CDR3 DNA reads TGTGCCAGCAGCGTAGGGGGGACGAACTATGGCTACACCTTC.

The chain uses TRBV27 and TRBJ1-6; D is unresolved. Germline V gives CDR1 MNHEY, CDR2 SMNVEV (reference sequence). The CDR3 is made up of 16 amino acids. The ends were cut back, 5 bases at V and 0 bases at J, with 11 bases in the middle. CDR3 coding DNA: TGTGCCAGCAGTCCGACGGGCGGCTCCTATAATTCACCCCTCCACTTT. Its translation is CASSPTGGSYNSPLHF.

This chain links TRBV5-6 with TRBJ2-7; 9 nucleotides match TRBD1. Trimming cost V 4 bases and J 4 bases; bases outside gene matches: 12. CDR3 size: 16 residues. CDR1 is SGHDT, CDR2 YYEEEE, per germline. CDR3 residues: CASSGGTGGFGYEQYF. CDR3 coding DNA: TGTGCCAGCAGCGGAGGTACAGGGGGCTTTGGGTACGAGCAGTACTTC. Full variable domain (missing parts from reference TRBV5-6 and TRBJ2-7): DAGVTQSPTHLIKTRGQQVTLRCSPKSGHDTVSWYQQALGQGPQFIFQYYEEEERQRGNFPDRFSGHQFPNYSSELNVNALLLGDSALYLCASSGGTGGFGYEQYFGPGTRLTVT.

CDR3 bases: TGCGCCAGCAGCCCGGGGACAGGGGTCGTGCACCAGCCCCAGCATTTT. Encoded protein: CASSPGTGVVHQPQHF. The V and J genes are TRBV5-1 and TRBJ1-5; 10 bases agree with TRBD1. The V segment lost 4 bases and the J segment 7 bases; nucleotides outside the gene matches: 11. Germline-derived CDR1 and CDR2 are SGHRS and YFSETQ. The CDR3 sequence is 16 residues long.

The gene calls are TRBV27 and TRBJ1-2, with 7 bases aligning to TRBD1. CDR3 length equals 15 residues. Unmatched junction bases numbered 8, after V lost 5 bases and J lost 2 bases. Germline CDR1 and CDR2: MNHEY and SMNVEV (reference sequence). This CDR3 reads CASSLPGTVNYGYTF. For the CDR3, the DNA is TGTGCCAGCAGTCTCCCCGGGACAGTGAACTATGGCTACACCTTC.